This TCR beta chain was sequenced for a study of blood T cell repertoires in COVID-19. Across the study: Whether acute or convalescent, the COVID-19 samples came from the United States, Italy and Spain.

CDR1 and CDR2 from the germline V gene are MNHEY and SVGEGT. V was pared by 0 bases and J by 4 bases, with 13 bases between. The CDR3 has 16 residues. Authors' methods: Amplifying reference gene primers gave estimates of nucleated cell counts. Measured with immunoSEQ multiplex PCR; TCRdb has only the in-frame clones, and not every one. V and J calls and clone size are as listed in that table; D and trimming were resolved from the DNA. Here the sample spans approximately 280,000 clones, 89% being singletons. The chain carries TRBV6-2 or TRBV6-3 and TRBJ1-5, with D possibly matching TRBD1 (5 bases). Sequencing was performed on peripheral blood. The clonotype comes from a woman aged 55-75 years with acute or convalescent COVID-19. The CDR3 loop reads CASSYSRRGVNQPQHF. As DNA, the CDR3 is TGTGCCAGCAGTTACTCGAGGAGGGGTGTGAATCAGCCCCAGCATTTT.